This TCR beta chain was documented in a study of regulatory T cells in long-lasting Graves disease. Study-level findings and limits: Gene preferences differed: TRBV28, TRBJ1-2, TRBJ2-5 in persistent cases. The study examined only peripheral blood, not thyroid tissue. Accuracy might have suffered from few samples.

The CDR3 contains 14 residues. Germline lookup yields CDR1 PRHDT and CDR2 FYEKMQ (reference sequence). Trimming removed 5 bases from V and 1 base from J; junction bases left unmatched: 4. Libraries of TCR beta came from iRepertoire HTBI primers plus Arm-PCR of CDR3 regions. TCRdb reanalysed the multiplex PCR reads using MiXCR and keeps one entry per CDR3 protein. The sample has fewer than 400,000 distinct CDR3 sequences; less than 25% are singletons. Time point in this sample: persistent/refractory GD, antithyroid drugs over 5 years with positive TRAb. Preparation of the TCR library used RNA extracted from PBMCs. Under American Thyroid Association guidelines, Graves' disease was diagnosed. This clonotype was counted at least ten times. The antigen remains undetermined.

The clonotype was recovered from a female donor with Graves disease. The chain couples TRBV13 to TRBJ2-5; 7 nucleotides match TRBD1. Sequenced material: peripheral blood mononuclear cells (PBMCs), taken when the disease was refractory, from a patient treated with antithyroid drugs. The CDR3 bases are TGTGCCAGCAGCCCAGACAGGGTCCAAGAGACCCAGTACTTC. Amino acid sequence: CASSPDRVQETQYF.